Listed below are T cell receptor beta chains from one sample, sequenced in a study of T cell changes during pregnancy in multiple sclerosis. The assay was immunoSEQ multiplex PCR, and TCRdb's table has in-frame clones only and misses some. Among 70,000 or so clones listed, roughly 91% were seen once. Sample: CD4+ T cells from peripheral blood mononuclear cells, taken after pregnancy. These receptors originate from a female donor with multiple sclerosis, enrolled in a pregnancy study. CDR3s include the opening cysteine and the closing phenylalanine or tryptophan. The order of the fields is V gene, J gene, D gene, clone size, CDR3 protein, CDR3 DNA. A D gene is named only where the DNA matches it firmly. Where a row states a size, it is once, few, many or the class of an expanded clone; other rows omit it.

TRBV2	TRBJ2-5	NA	NA	CASLRGALETQYF	TGTGCCTCTCTTCGGGGGGCTCTGGAGACCCAGTACTTC
TRBV5-6	TRBJ1-2	NA	NA	CASSAKDRPANYGYTF	TGTGCCAGCAGCGCGAAAGACAGGCCCGCTAACTATGGCTACACCTTC
TRBV7-3	TRBJ2-1	TRBD2	NA	CASSLAGVRYNEQFF	TGTGCCAGCAGCTTAGCGGGGGTACGCTACAATGAGCAGTTCTTC
TRBV18	TRBJ2-1	TRBD2	once	CASSPFSGTSGNNEQFF	TGTGCCAGCTCCCCCTTCTCCGGGACTAGCGGGAACAATGAGCAGTTCTTC
TRBV15	TRBJ2-2	TRBD2	once	CATSLAGSGELFF	TGTGCCACCAGCCTAGCGGGTTCCGGGGAGCTGTTTTTT
TRBV28	TRBJ2-7	NA	NA	CASSPRSSVTYEQYF	TGTGCCAGCAGCCCCCGGAGTAGCGTAACCTACGAGCAGTACTTC
TRBV29-1	TRBJ2-5	TRBD1	NA	CSVSQTGEETQYF	TGCAGCGTTTCCCAGACAGGGGAGGAGACCCAGTACTTC
TRBV5-1	TRBJ1-1	NA	NA	CASSQKENTEAFF	TGCGCCAGCAGCCAGAAAGAGAACACTGAAGCTTTCTTT
TRBV30	TRBJ1-6	TRBD1	NA	CAWSVARGNSPLHF	TGTGCCTGGAGTGTGGCCAGGGGGAATTCACCCCTCCACTTT
TRBV2	TRBJ2-6	NA	NA	CAREMAGANVLTF	TGTGCCAGGGAGATGGCTGGGGCCAACGTCCTGACTTTC
TRBV5-1	TRBJ2-3	TRBD2	NA	CASSQTQLAGTDTQYF	TGCGCCAGCAGTCAAACCCAACTAGCGGGCACAGATACGCAGTATTTT
TRBV28	TRBJ2-1	NA	NA	CASRTSRMPGEQFF	TGTGCCAGCAGGACTAGTAGGATGCCCGGTGAGCAGTTCTTC
TRBV10-3	TRBJ2-7	TRBD1	NA	CAISDPRDRGSEQYF	TGTGCCATCAGTGATCCTCGGGACAGGGGTAGCGAGCAGTACTTC
TRBV10-1	TRBJ2-1	NA	NA	CASRSTTRDEQFF	TGCGCCAGCAGATCTACAACCAGGGATGAGCAGTTCTTC
TRBV6-5	TRBJ1-4	NA	NA	CASGVEGGVVEKLFF	TGTGCCAGCGGGGTCGAGGGTGGAGTTGTTGAAAAACTGTTTTTT
TRBV7-3	TRBJ2-2	NA	NA	CASSLIGLREGELFF	TGTGCCAGCAGCTTAATAGGTCTTCGGGAAGGGGAGCTGTTTTTT
TRBV10-3	TRBJ1-1	TRBD1	NA	CAVGTGAPHTEAFF	TGTGCCGTCGGGACAGGGGCTCCCCACACTGAAGCTTTCTTT
TRBV5-5	TRBJ2-3	TRBD2	NA	CASSFQAGVDTQYF	TGTGCCAGCAGCTTTCAAGCGGGGGTGGATACGCAGTATTTT
TRBV5-8	TRBJ1-3	NA	NA	CASSYRQRLNTIYF	TGTGCCAGCAGCTATAGACAGAGACTAAACACCATATATTTT
TRBV6-1	TRBJ1-1	NA	NA	CASSPTPNTEAFF	TGTGCCAGCAGCCCCACACCGAACACTGAAGCTTTCTTT
TRBV2	TRBJ1-1	NA	NA	CASSVGGMNTEAFF	TGTGCCAGCAGTGTTGGAGGAATGAACACTGAAGCTTTCTTT
TRBV28	TRBJ1-1	TRBD1	few	CASSSGTGRTEAFF	TGTGCCAGCAGTTCCGGGACAGGGCGAACTGAAGCTTTCTTT
TRBV30	TRBJ1-1	TRBD1	NA	CAWSGGQGGTFF	TGTGCCTGGAGCGGGGGACAGGGGGGGACTTTCTTT
TRBV6-6	TRBJ1-1	NA	NA	CASSLTGDHTEAFF	TGTGCCAGCAGTTTGACGGGAGATCACACTGAAGCTTTCTTT
TRBV30	TRBJ1-6	TRBD1	NA	CAWTGGSNSPLHF	TGTGCCTGGACAGGGGGCTCGAATTCACCCCTCCACTTT
TRBV7-9	TRBJ1-6	NA	NA	CASSSGYNSPLHF	TGTGCCAGCAGCTCAGGATATAATTCACCCCTCCACTTT
TRBV27	TRBJ2-2	NA	once	CASSLRLVKTGELFF	TGTGCCAGCAGTTTGAGACTAGTTAAAACCGGGGAGCTGTTTTTT
TRBV27	TRBJ2-7	NA	NA	CASSSIGRHYEQYF	TGTGCCAGCAGTTCGATCGGGAGACACTACGAGCAGTACTTC
TRBV6-6	TRBJ2-7	NA	NA	CARTSSYSYEQYF	TGTGCCAGGACTAGTTCCTACTCCTACGAGCAGTACTTC
TRBV5-4	TRBJ2-3	NA	NA	CASSPELTTDTQYF	TGTGCCAGCAGTCCCGAACTGACTACAGATACGCAGTATTTT
TRBV6-1	TRBJ1-2	TRBD1	NA	CASSEMRRGRIGYGYTF	TGTGCCAGCAGTGAAATGAGAAGGGGGCGTATTGGCTATGGCTACACCTTC
TRBV5-4	TRBJ2-2	TRBD2	NA	CASSPGGLKGGELFF	TGTGCCAGCAGCCCGGGAGGCCTAAAGGGCGGGGAGCTGTTTTTT
TRBV7-9	TRBJ1-2	NA	NA	CASSLSSGEDGYTF	TGTGCCAGCAGCTTATCATCGGGGGAGGATGGCTACACCTTC
TRBV5-6	TRBJ1-2	TRBD1	once	CASSLDHRGYYGYTF	TGTGCCAGCAGCTTAGATCACAGGGGATACTATGGCTACACCTTC
TRBV12-1	TRBJ2-1	NA	NA	CASSFAPLSGTGGNEQFF	TGTGCCAGCAGCTTTGCGCCCCTCTCCGGGACAGGGGGCAATGAGCAGTTCTTC
TRBV5-6	TRBJ2-7	NA	once	CASSPPRTTPSEQYF	TGTGCCAGCAGCCCCCCGAGGACAACTCCGTCCGAGCAGTACTTC
TRBV7-6	TRBJ1-1	NA	once	CASSRGGGNEAFF	TGTGCCAGCAGCCGGGGAGGAGGCAATGAAGCTTTCTTT
TRBV5-5	TRBJ1-1	NA	NA	CASSLGIGGPGTEAFF	TGTGCCAGCAGCCTGGGAATAGGAGGGCCGGGCACTGAAGCTTTCTTT
TRBV25-1	TRBJ2-2	NA	NA	CASRGSGGELFF	TGTGCCAGCCGGGGAAGTGGCGGGGAGCTGTTTTTT
TRBV6-1	TRBJ2-5	TRBD1	NA	CASSWDRGGQETQYF	TGTGCCAGCAGTTGGGACAGGGGGGGCCAAGAGACCCAGTACTTC
TRBV10-2	TRBJ2-7	NA	NA	CASSAMTTTVGEQYF	TGCGCCAGCAGTGCTATGACAACGACGGTTGGGGAGCAGTACTTC
TRBV10-3	TRBJ1-1	TRBD1	NA	CAISTQRGQTEAFF	TGTGCCATCAGTACCCAGAGGGGACAGACTGAAGCTTTCTTT
TRBV11-1	TRBJ2-3	TRBD2	NA	CASSLVSGGNRGTQYF	TGTGCCAGCAGCTTAGTTAGCGGGGGGAACCGCGGTACGCAGTATTTT
TRBV5-6	TRBJ2-7	NA	NA	CASSKGTPSYEQYF	TGTGCCAGCAGCAAGGGGACACCTAGCTACGAGCAGTACTTC
TRBV4-2	TRBJ2-5	TRBD1	NA	CASTRDRGTETQYF	TGTGCCAGCACAAGGGACAGGGGAACGGAGACCCAGTACTTC
TRBV9	TRBJ1-1	NA	few	CASSPNLRGYTEAFF	TGTGCCAGCAGCCCTAACCTTAGAGGGTACACTGAAGCTTTCTTT
TRBV5-4	TRBJ2-1	NA	NA	CASSPRTTYNEQFF	TGTGCCAGCAGCCCTCGGACTACCTACAATGAGCAGTTCTTC
TRBV20-1	TRBJ1-1	NA	few	CSASPKGEAFF	TGCAGTGCTAGCCCGAAGGGGGAAGCTTTCTTT
TRBV28	TRBJ2-7	TRBD2	once	CASRSAGGDYEQYF	TGTGCCAGCAGGTCTGCGGGAGGGGACTACGAGCAGTACTTC
TRBV18	TRBJ1-1	TRBD1	NA	CASSPKTGKNTEAFF	TGTGCCAGCTCACCGAAGACAGGGAAGAACACTGAAGCTTTCTTT
TRBV6-6	TRBJ2-7	NA	NA	CASRPDSEYEQYF	TGTGCCAGCAGGCCGGACAGCGAGTACGAGCAGTACTTC
TRBV19	TRBJ1-5	NA	NA	CASSPYFKPQHF	TGTGCCAGTAGCCCTTACTTCAAGCCCCAGCATTTT
TRBV7-6	TRBJ2-5	TRBD2	NA	CASSSLASDTQYF	TGTGCCAGCAGCTCACTAGCGTCTGATACCCAGTACTTC
TRBV7-9	TRBJ1-1	NA	NA	CASSLDPQGVEAFF	TGTGCCAGCAGCTTAGACCCACAGGGAGTTGAAGCTTTCTTT
TRBV28	TRBJ1-2	NA	once	CASSLESRLYGYTF	TGTGCCAGCAGTTTAGAGAGCCGCCTTTATGGCTACACCTTC
TRBV4-1	TRBJ1-2	NA	NA	CASSRRDFRTTNYGYTF	TGCGCCAGCAGCCGTCGAGATTTTAGAACCACTAACTATGGCTACACCTTC
TRBV28	TRBJ2-2	NA	NA	CASADSNTGELFF	TGTGCCAGCGCAGACTCTAACACCGGGGAGCTGTTTTTT